The next 20 T cell receptor beta chains were all read from a single sample in a study of blood T cell repertoires in COVID-19. Produced via immunoSEQ multiplex PCR; TCRdb's table is partial and in-frame only. The table shows around 80,000 clones, with around three quarters occurring only once. The sample taken for sequencing was peripheral blood. These receptors came from a man aged 50 to 60 with active or convalescent COVID-19.

This clone came up many times. The rearrangement links TRBV5-1 to TRBJ2-7; 8 positions agree with TRBD2. The V gene's germline CDR1 is SGHRS and CDR2 YFSETQ. The ends lost 2 bases at V and 0 bases at J; junction bases unmatched: 4. The CDR3 is 15 residues long. The CDR3 region is CASSLTSGLSYEQYF. CDR3 nucleotides: TGCGCCAGCAGCTTAACTAGCGGACTCTCCTACGAGCAGTACTTC. The variable domain in full, completed from reference TRBV5-1 and TRBJ2-7, reads KAGVTQTPRYLIKTRGQQVTLSCSPISGHRSVSWYQQTPGQGLQFLFEYFSETQRNKGNFPGRFSGRQFSNSRSEMNVSTLELGDSALYLCASSLTSGLSYEQYFGPGTRLTVT.

V and J are TRBV4-1 and TRBJ1-4; TRBD1 might be the D (6 bases). The CDR3 covers 14 residues. In germline, CDR1 is MGHRA, CDR2 YSYEKL. Between the trimmed V and J ends, which lost 1 base and 5 bases, there was a span of 8 bases. This CDR3 is CASSQVGQNEKLFF. The CDR3 DNA reads as TGCGCCAGCAGCCAAGTTGGACAGAATGAAAAACTGTTTTTT.

This clone was seen only a few times. The genes are TRBV5-1 and TRBJ2-5; no reliable D call. There are 13 residues in the CDR3. V shed 2 bases and J shed 5 bases, with 10 bases lying between them. CDR1 is SGHRS and CDR2 is YFSETQ in the germline V gene. CDR3 sequence reads: CASSFRLGETQYF. CDR3 nucleotide sequence: TGCGCCAGCAGCTTTCGACTCGGCGAGACCCAGTACTTC.

This clone came up a few times. V and J are TRBV30 and TRBJ2-3; TRBD1 aligns across 8 bases. J was trimmed by 2 bases and V by 4 bases; bases with no gene match: 2. Germline V gives CDR1 GTSNPN, CDR2 SVGIG (reference sequence). The CDR3 is 13 residues long. The CDR3 DNA follows: TGTGCCTGGAAGGGACAGGACACAGATACGCAGTATTTT. Its protein product is CAWKGQDTDTQYF.

The sample holds a few counts of this clone. The J gene is TRBJ1-6, the V gene TRBV30; D is undetermined. The CDR3 has 13 amino acids. Looked up from germline, CDR1 is GTSNPN and CDR2 is SVGIG (reference sequence). Between the trimmed V and J ends, which lost 3 bases and 5 bases, there was a span of 8 bases. CDR3 loop: CAWRRLNNSPLHF. The CDR3 region has the DNA TGTGCCTGGAGGCGTCTGAATAATTCACCCCTCCACTTT.

A few counts support this clone. The rearrangement uses TRBV13 and TRBJ1-2; D unclear. The CDR3 consists of 9 residues. V lost 8 bases and J 8 bases, leaving 6 bases between the germline ends. Germline V gene lookup returns CDR1 PRHDT and CDR2 FYEKMQ (reference sequence). The CDR3 loop reads CASLQGYTF. CDR3 bases: TGTGCCAGCCTTCAGGGCTACACCTTC.

This rearrangement joins TRBV19 to TRBJ1-6; possible D gene TRBD1, 5 bases. This CDR3 contains 14 residues. Germline V CDR1 and CDR2: LNHDA, SQIVND (reference sequence). V dropped 6 bases and J dropped 6 bases, with 12 bases sitting between them. The CDR3 here is CASSPQGGNSPLHF. In DNA, the CDR3 is TGTGCCAGTAGCCCGCAGGGCGGTAATTCACCCCTCCACTTT. Based on the CDR3 plus reference TRBV19 and TRBJ1-6, the full variable domain is DGGITQSPKYLFRKEGQNVTLSCEQNLNHDAMYWYRQDPGQGLRLIYYSQIVNDFQKGDIAEGYSVSREKKESFPLTVTSAQKNPTAFYLCASSPQGGNSPLHFGNGTRLTVT.

This clone has more than one count but fewer than ten. Other DNA sequences of this sample code for an identical CDR3. The rearrangement links TRBV5-1 to TRBJ1-5; perhaps TRBD1 as D (6 bases). Per germline, CDR1 SGHRS and CDR2 YFSETQ. V lost 0 bases, J lost 7 bases, and 8 bases lay in between. The CDR3 totals 13 residues. The CDR3 nucleotides are TGCGCCAGCAGCTTGGAAGGGGGACAGCCCCAGCATTTT. Amino acid sequence: CASSLEGGQPQHF. The entire variable domain, with the rest obtained from reference TRBV5-1 and TRBJ1-5, is as follows: KAGVTQTPRYLIKTRGQQVTLSCSPISGHRSVSWYQQTPGQGLQFLFEYFSETQRNKGNFPGRFSGRQFSNSRSEMNVSTLELGDSALYLCASSLEGGQPQHFGDGTRLSIL.

This clone was counted between two and nine times. The chain uses TRBV10-3 and TRBJ1-1; D uncertain. This CDR3 is 13 amino acids long. The germline V gene encodes CDR1 ENHRY and CDR2 SYGVKD. V was clipped by 5 bases and J by 0 bases, with 7 bases between them. The CDR3 DNA follows: TGTGCCATCAGTCGAGGTTTGAACACTGAAGCTTTCTTT. Translated, it gives CAISRGLNTEAFF.

This chain joins TRBV6-2 or TRBV6-3 and TRBJ2-1, with TRBD1 as a possible D gene (5 bases). The germline V and J ends were trimmed by 6 bases and 7 bases, with 16 bases remaining between them. This CDR3 comprises 14 residues. CDR1 and CDR2 (germline): MNHEY, SVGEGT. This chain's CDR3 is CASSPLGKGNEQFF. Written as DNA, the CDR3 is TGTGCCAGCAGCCCCCTGGGGAAGGGGAATGAGCAGTTCTTC.

V and J are TRBV7-8 and TRBJ2-1; D might be TRBD1 or TRBD2, each matching 5 bases. The CDR3 is 15 amino acids. V was clipped by 5 bases and J by 10 bases, with 21 bases between them. CDR1 and CDR2 from the germline V gene are SGHVS and FQNEAQ. CDR3 sequence (DNA): TGTGCCAGCAGCCGAGGGCAGGGTCGAGTCCGGGAGCAGTTCTTC. It translates to CASSRGQGRVREQFF.

This clone was detected a few times. This chain uses TRBV7-2 with TRBJ2-3, with a weak D call TRBD2 (5 bases). The CDR3 covers 16 residues. V was clipped by 1 base and J by 2 bases, with 13 bases between them. Germline V CDR1 and CDR2: SGHTA, FQGNSA. This chain's CDR3 is CASSLGAGGLTDTQYF. The CDR3 nucleotides read TGTGCCAGCAGCTTAGGGGCTGGAGGCCTCACAGATACGCAGTATTTT.

The V call is TRBV5-5, the J call TRBJ1-2; 9 bases line up with TRBD1. The CDR3 sequence is 15 residues long. Looked up from germline, CDR1 is SGHKS and CDR2 is YYEKEE (reference sequence). J gave up 5 bases and V 0 bases, and 5 bases lay outside the gene matches. In DNA form, the CDR3 reads TGTGCCAGCAGCTTGGACACAGGGGGCGGTTATGGCTACACCTTC. As protein: CASSLDTGGGYGYTF.

The V and J genes are TRBV11-3 and TRBJ2-3; 9 bases line up with TRBD2. V shed 3 bases, J shed 5 bases, and the junction held 15 bases outside the gene matches. The germline V gene has CDR1 SGHNT and CDR2 YENEEA. The CDR3 covers 18 residues. The CDR3, as DNA: TGTGCCAGCAGCTTTTCCTCCGGGAGCGGGGGGCTTCAAGATACGCAGTATTTT. Protein: CASSFSSGSGGLQDTQYF.

The chain combines TRBV7-2 with TRBJ2-3; D perhaps matches TRBD2 (5 bases). Germline loops: CDR1 SGHTA, CDR2 FQGNSA. The CDR3 is 15 residues long. Trimming left V 1 base short and J 0 bases short, with 8 bases between. CDR3 in amino acids: CASSLVRGSTDTQYF. The CDR3 nucleotides read TGTGCCAGCAGCTTAGTAAGAGGGAGCACAGATACGCAGTATTTT.

This chain uses TRBV6-2 or TRBV6-3 with TRBJ1-5; D uncertain. V lost 6 bases, J lost 2 bases, and 11 bases lay in between. Per the germline V gene, CDR1 is MNHEY and CDR2 is SVGEGT. The CDR3 is 14 residues long. CDR3 nucleotides: TGTGCCAGCAGCCTGAGGCCCCGCAATCAGCCCCAGCATTTT. It yields the protein CASSLRPRNQPQHF.

There are a few counts of this clone. The V call is TRBV29-1, the J call TRBJ2-1; D might be TRBD1 (5 bases). Per germline, CDR1 SQVTM and CDR2 ANQGSEA. The CDR3 extends over 12 amino acids. V was clipped by 7 bases and J by 4 bases, with 11 bases between them. CDR3 sequence (DNA): TGCAGCGCTGTAGGACAATACAATGAGCAGTTCTTC. Translating gives CSAVGQYNEQFF.

This chain links TRBV3-1 (or the pseudogene TRBV3-2) with TRBJ1-5; D is possibly TRBD1 (5 bases). The ends were cut back, 2 bases at V and 5 bases at J, with 10 bases in the middle. The CDR3 length is 14 residues. Germline lookup yields CDR1 LGHDT and CDR2 YNNKEL (reference sequence). Here the CDR3 reads CASSQWGGDQPQHF. As DNA, the CDR3 is TGTGCCAGCAGCCAATGGGGGGGAGATCAGCCCCAGCATTTT.

The chain carries TRBV6-1 and TRBJ1-4, with TRBD1 as a possible D gene (5 bases). With 2 bases removed from V and 6 bases from J, the gap between germline ends came to 13 bases. This CDR3 spans 15 amino acids. Per germline, CDR1 MNHNS and CDR2 SASEGT. The CDR3 DNA reads as TGTGCCAGCAGTGAATATCCGGGGGAGGATGAAAAACTGTTTTTT. Its translation is CASSEYPGEDEKLFF.

The rearrangement joins TRBV12-3 or TRBV12-4 to TRBJ1-2; D is undetermined. V gave up 5 bases and J gave up 3 bases, with 10 bases separating them. The CDR3 runs 13 residues. As DNA, the CDR3 is TGTGCCAGCAGTGATGACACCGACTATGGCTACACCTTC. Translating it yields CASSDDTDYGYTF.